This T cell receptor (beta chain) is from a study of shared T cell receptors in the human thymus. CDR1 is SGHVS and CDR2 is FNYEAQ in the germline V gene. V lost 3 bases, J lost 6 bases, and 26 bases lay in between. The CDR3 is 19 residues long. Method: immunoSEQ multiplex PCR; TCRdb's copy keeps in-frame clones and lacks some. In the table there are approximately 730,000 clones, approximately 83% of which are singletons. These data were also reused for a study on human thymus T cells. Turning to that study: Finnish infants who were healthy and having corrective surgery for congenital heart defects made up the donors. Thymus was obtained from resections taken during corrective heart surgery. Biased V and J segment usage appeared in thymus and peripheral blood. Unrelated individuals reportedly shared highly overlapping thymic TCR repertoires.

Input material: thymocytes. The source is a girl less than two years old with a congenital heart defect. The gene calls are TRBV7-6 and TRBJ1-4; D uncertain. CDR3 coding DNA: TGTGCCAGCAGCTTGACCTGTCCCGAAGATCCGGGAGAAGATGAAAAACTGTTTTTT. This translates into CASSLTCPEDPGEDEKLFF.